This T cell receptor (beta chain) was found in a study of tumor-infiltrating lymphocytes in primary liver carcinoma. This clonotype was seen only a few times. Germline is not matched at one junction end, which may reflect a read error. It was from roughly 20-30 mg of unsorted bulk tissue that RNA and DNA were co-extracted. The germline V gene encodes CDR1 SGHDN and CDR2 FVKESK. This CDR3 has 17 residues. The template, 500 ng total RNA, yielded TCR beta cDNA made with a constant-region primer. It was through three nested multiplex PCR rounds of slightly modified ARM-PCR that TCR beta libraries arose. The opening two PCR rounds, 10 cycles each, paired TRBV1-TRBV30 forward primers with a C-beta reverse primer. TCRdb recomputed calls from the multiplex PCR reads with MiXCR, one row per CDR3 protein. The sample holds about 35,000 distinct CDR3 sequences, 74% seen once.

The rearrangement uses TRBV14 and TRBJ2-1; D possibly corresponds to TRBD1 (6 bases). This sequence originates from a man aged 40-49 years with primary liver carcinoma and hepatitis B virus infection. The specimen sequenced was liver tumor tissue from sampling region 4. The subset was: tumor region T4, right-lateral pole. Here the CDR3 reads CTSSQEGQGTGYNEQLF. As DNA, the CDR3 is TGTACCAGCAGCCAAGAGGGTCAGGGTACAGGGTACAATGAGCAGCTCTTC. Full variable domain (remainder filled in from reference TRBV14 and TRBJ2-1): EAGVTQFPSHSVIEKGQTVTLRCDPISGHDNLYWYRRVMGKEIKFLLHFVKESKQDESGMPNNRFLAERTGGTYSTLKVQPAELEDSGVYFCTSSQEGQGTGYNEQLFGPGTRLTVL.